This is a list of T cell receptor beta chains from one sample in a study of blood T cell repertoires in COVID-19. Here immunoSEQ multiplex PCR was the method, and the copy in TCRdb shows in-frame clones only, minus some. The sample shows around 310,000 clones, 90% of them seen only once. The sample was peripheral blood. Every receptor here comes from a woman aged 25-40 years with COVID-19, enrolled during active disease. CDR3s include the opening cysteine and the closing phenylalanine or tryptophan. The D gene is left open where the match is weak. Where a row states a size, it is once, few, many or the class of an expanded clone; other rows omit it.

TRBD1 TRBJ2-4 NA TRBV14 TGTGCCAGCAGCCAAGATTTACGGACAGGGGGCTTGGACATTCAGTACTTC CASSQDLRTGGLDIQYF
TRBD1 TRBJ2-5 NA TRBV10-3 TGTGCCAGCGGACAGGCTTGGGGAGAGACCCAGTACTTC CASGQAWGETQYF
NA TRBJ2-7 NA TRBV14 TGTGCCAGCAGCCAAAAAGGGGCGGTGCAGTACTTC CASSQKGAVQYF
NA TRBJ2-4 once TRBV28 TGTGCCAGCACCAAACAGCTAGCCAAAAACATTCAGTACTTC CASTKQLAKNIQYF
NA TRBJ1-5 NA TRBV2 TGTGCCAGCGCGGGGGATAGCAATCAGCCCCAGCATTTT CASAGDSNQPQHF
TRBD1 TRBJ1-2 NA TRBV4-1 TGCGCCAGCAGCCAACCTAGGGCAGGGGGTAACTATGGCTACACCTTC CASSQPRAGGNYGYTF
NA TRBJ2-1 NA TRBV4-1 TGCGCCAGCAGCCAATCGTTTTCGGAGCAGTTCTTC CASSQSFSEQFF
TRBD2 TRBJ2-3 NA TRBV5-8 TGTGCCAGCAACCCAGGGACTAGCGGGATCGTGGATACGCAGTATTTT CASNPGTSGIVDTQYF
NA TRBJ2-7 NA TRBV11-2 TGTGCCAGCAGCTTAGCAGGGGCGTACGAGCAGTACTTC CASSLAGAYEQYF
TRBD2 TRBJ2-7 few TRBV5-1 TGCGCCAGCAGCTTCGGATCGGGAGGGTCCTACGAGCAGTACTTC CASSFGSGGSYEQYF
TRBD2 TRBJ2-7 NA TRBV7-8 TGTGCCAGCAGTTTAGCGGGAGGTCGCTACGAGCAGTACTTC CASSLAGGRYEQYF
NA TRBJ1-1 NA TRBV19 TGTGCCAGTAGTATATACTCGGGGGGGATGAACACTGAAGCTTTCTTT CASSIYSGGMNTEAFF
TRBD1 TRBJ2-1 NA TRBV9 TGTGCCAGCAGCGTAGACAGGGGGCGATTCCATGAGCAGTTCTTC CASSVDRGRFHEQFF
NA TRBJ2-6 NA TRBV7-9 TGTGCCAGCAGCCAACCCACAGGGAAAGGAGCTGGGGCCAACGTCCTGACTTTC CASSQPTGKGAGANVLTF
TRBD2 TRBJ2-5 NA TRBV3-1/TRBV3-2 TGTGCCAGCAGCCAAGGCTCGCGGGAGGGGGAGACCCAGTACTTC CASSQGSREGETQYF